The source of this T cell receptor (beta chain) is a study of blood T cell repertoires in COVID-19. Study-level information: Sites in the United States, Italy and Spain provided acute and convalescent COVID-19 samples. From T cells, B-cell-depleted T cells, or PBMCs came the material, which was cDNA or gDNA.

CDR1 is ENHRY, CDR2 SYGVKD, per germline. Between the trimmed V and J ends, which lost 3 bases and 4 bases, there was a span of 9 bases. The CDR3 is made up of 13 amino acids. As handled by the study authors: Amplification of reference gene primers was used by the study to estimate nucleated cell counts. The assay was immunoSEQ multiplex PCR, and TCRdb's table has in-frame clones only and misses some. The V and J calls and clone size are taken from that table; D and trimming were inferred from the DNA. The repertoire has more than 300,000 clones, roughly four fifths of them found once; the top ten carry 5% to 6%.

The chain has TRBV10-3 and TRBJ1-2; D gene ambiguous. The clonotype comes from a woman between 50 and 59 years old who had recovered from COVID-19. Sequenced: PBMCs or T cells enriched from blood (not recorded which). In nucleotides, the CDR3 is TGTGCCATCAGTGACTCCCCTAGCTATGGCTACACCTTC. Its protein is CAISDSPSYGYTF.